This TCR beta chain was profiled in a study of blood T cell repertoires in COVID-19. Background on the study: Italy, Spain and the United States were the sources of the convalescent and acute COVID-19 samples.

Germline loops: CDR1 SEHNR, CDR2 FQNEAQ (reference sequence). Trimming cost V 5 bases and J 2 bases; bases outside gene matches: 3. The CDR3 is 14 residues long. Sequencing was performed with immunoSEQ multiplex PCR; in TCRdb, only in-frame clones are kept and a portion is missing. Of roughly 63,000 clones in the sample, 88% are singletons; the top ten hold less than 2.5%. This clone was detected only once. Material: peripheral blood. V usage is TRBV7-9 and J usage is TRBJ1-5; 7 nucleotides match TRBD1. This TCR derives from a human donor in a cohort sampled during active COVID-19. CDR3 in amino acids: CASSKGAGNQPQHF. The DNA of the CDR3 is TGTGCCAGCAGCAAGGGGGCTGGCAATCAGCCCCAGCATTTT.